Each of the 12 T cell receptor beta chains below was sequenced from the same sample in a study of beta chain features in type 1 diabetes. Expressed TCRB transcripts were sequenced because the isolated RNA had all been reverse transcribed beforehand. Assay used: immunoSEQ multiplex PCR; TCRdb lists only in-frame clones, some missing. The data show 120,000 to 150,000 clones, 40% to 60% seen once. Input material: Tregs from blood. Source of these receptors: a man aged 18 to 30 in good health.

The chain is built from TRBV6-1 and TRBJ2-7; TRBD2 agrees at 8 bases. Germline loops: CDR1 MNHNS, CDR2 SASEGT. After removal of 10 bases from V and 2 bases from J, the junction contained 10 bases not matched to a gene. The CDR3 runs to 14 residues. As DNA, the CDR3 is TGTGCCATCAGGAGAAGCGGGAGACCCTACGAGCAGTACTTC. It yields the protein CAIRRSGRPYEQYF.

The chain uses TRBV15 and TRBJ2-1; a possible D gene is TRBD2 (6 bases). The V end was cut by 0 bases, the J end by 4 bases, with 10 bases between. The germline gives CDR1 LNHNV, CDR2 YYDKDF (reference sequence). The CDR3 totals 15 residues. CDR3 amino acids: CATSRDLGLYNEQFF. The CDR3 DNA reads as TGTGCCACCAGCAGAGATTTAGGACTATACAATGAGCAGTTCTTC.

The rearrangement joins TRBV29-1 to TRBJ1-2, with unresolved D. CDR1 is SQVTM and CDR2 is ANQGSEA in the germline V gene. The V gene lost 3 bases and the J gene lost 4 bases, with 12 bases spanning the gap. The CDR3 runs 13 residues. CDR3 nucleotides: TGCAGCGTTGATATCGCGGCGGGCTATGGCTACACCTTC. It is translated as CSVDIAAGYGYTF.

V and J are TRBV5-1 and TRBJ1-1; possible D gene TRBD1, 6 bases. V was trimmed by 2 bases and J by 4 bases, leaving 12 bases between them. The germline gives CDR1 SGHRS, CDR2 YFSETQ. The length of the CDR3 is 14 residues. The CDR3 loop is CASSFPGVGTEAFF. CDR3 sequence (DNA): TGCGCCAGCAGCTTCCCAGGGGTTGGCACTGAAGCTTTCTTT.

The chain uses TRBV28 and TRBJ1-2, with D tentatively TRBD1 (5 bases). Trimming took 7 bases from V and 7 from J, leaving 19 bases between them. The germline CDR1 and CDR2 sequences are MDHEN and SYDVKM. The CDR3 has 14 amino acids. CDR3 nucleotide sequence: TGTGCCAGCACCCCAAGTGGCAGGGTCAGTGGCTACACCTTC. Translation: CASTPSGRVSGYTF.

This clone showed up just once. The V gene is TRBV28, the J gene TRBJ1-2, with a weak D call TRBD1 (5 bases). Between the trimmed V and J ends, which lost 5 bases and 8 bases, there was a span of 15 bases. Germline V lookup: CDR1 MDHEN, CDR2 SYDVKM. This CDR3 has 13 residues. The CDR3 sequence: CASSPRGAWGYTF. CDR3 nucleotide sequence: TGTGCCAGCAGTCCTCGTGGGGCGTGGGGCTACACCTTC.

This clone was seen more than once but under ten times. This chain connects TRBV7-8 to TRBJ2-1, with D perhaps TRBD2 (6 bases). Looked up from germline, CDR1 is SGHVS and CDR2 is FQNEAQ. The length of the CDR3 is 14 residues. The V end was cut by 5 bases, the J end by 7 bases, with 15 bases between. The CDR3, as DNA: TGTGCCAGCAGCCCCCATGGAGGGGAAAATGAGCAGTTCTTC. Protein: CASSPHGGENEQFF.

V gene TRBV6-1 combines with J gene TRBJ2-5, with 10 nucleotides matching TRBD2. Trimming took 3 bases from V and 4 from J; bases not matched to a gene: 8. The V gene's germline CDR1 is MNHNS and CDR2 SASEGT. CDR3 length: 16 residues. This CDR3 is CASSDRSGRGRETQYF. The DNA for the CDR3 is TGTGCCAGCAGTGACAGGAGCGGGAGGGGCCGAGAGACCCAGTACTTC.

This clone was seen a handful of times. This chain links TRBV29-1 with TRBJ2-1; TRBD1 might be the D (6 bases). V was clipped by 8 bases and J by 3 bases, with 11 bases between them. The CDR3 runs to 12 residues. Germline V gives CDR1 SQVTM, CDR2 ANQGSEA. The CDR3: CSLSGDYNEQFF. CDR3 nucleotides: TGCAGCTTATCAGGGGACTACAATGAGCAGTTCTTC.

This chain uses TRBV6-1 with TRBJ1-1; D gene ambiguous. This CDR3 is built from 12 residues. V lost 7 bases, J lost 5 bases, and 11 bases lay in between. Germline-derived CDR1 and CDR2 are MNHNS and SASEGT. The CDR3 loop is CASTGRRTEAFF. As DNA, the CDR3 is TGTGCCAGCACGGGAAGGAGAACTGAAGCTTTCTTT.

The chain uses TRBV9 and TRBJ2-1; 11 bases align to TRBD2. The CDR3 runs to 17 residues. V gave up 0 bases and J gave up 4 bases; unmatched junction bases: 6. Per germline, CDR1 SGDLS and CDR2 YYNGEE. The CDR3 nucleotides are TGTGCCAGCAGCGTAGCTTACACTAGCGGGGGTTACAATGAGCAGTTCTTC. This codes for CASSVAYTSGGYNEQFF.

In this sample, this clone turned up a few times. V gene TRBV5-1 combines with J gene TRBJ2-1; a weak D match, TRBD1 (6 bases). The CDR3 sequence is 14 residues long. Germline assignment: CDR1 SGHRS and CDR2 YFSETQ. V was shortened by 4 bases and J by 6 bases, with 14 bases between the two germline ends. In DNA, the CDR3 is TGCGCCAGCAGCCCCAGGGGAACAATCAATGAGCAGTTCTTC. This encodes CASSPRGTINEQFF.